Reported below is one T cell receptor beta chain. This clonotype was seen a few times. Its cognate antigen has yet to be identified. No quality values exist for individual bases; no much larger clone is one base distant. The record originates from a study of patients and donors after allogeneic stem cell transplantation (dated by TCRdb to 2020 to 2021). Preparation of the library involved RT-PCR. These reads were obtained on a NextSeq 550. The public sequencing data were trimmed at Q25 with fastp and processed into clonotypes with MiXCR by TCRdb, which kept only in-frame beta chains. Rows with one shared CDR3 protein collapse into an entry with the most common genes and DNA. This sample is represented by fewer than 500,000 distinct CDR3 sequences; 16% of them were singletons. The top ten clonotypes cover around 6.8% of the sample. Spanning cysteine to phenylalanine, the CDR3 consists of 16 amino acids. Of all the DNA, just the CDR3 is kept, 48 bases in frame from base 1. V gives up 5 bases and J gives up 7 bases, and the segment between their germline ends measures 21 bases. The germline V gene provides CDR1 MNHEY and CDR2 SVGEGT.

Sequenced material: blood, either unsorted or a sorted T cell fraction (not recorded which). The TCR was taken from a human donor who was either an allogeneic HSCT recipient or a stem cell or donor lymphocyte infusion donor (not recorded which). It is not recorded whose cells these are; they may come from a transplant donor. This chain is built from TRBV6-2 or TRBV6-3 and TRBJ1-5; the D segment could be TRBD1, given 5 matching bases. The CDR3 sequence is CASSGTVDRARQPQHF. The nucleotides read TGTGCCAGCAGTGGGACCGTTGATCGGGCAAGGCAGCCCCAGCATTTT.